A selection of T cell receptor beta chains follows, all from one sample in a study of human T cells and chemical hapten exposure. TCRdb reanalysed the RACE reads using MiXCR and keeps one entry per CDR3 protein. The table shows 95,000 to 100,000 distinct CDR3 sequences, with under 14% occurring only once. Material: whole blood, obtained in connection with sensitization to the hapten diphenylcyclopropenone (DPC). Every receptor here comes from a woman aged 55-75 years with alopecia areata. Some clones in this sample may be carry-over from other donors' samples. CDR3s include the opening cysteine and the closing phenylalanine or tryptophan. The D gene is left open where the match is weak. Clone size appears in some rows only: once, few, many, or a class for an expanded clone.

j_call: TRBJ2-2; d_call: .; clone_size: .; v_call: TRBV7-3; cdr3_aa: CASSQEAGELFF; cdr3_nt: TGTGCCAGCAGCCAGGAGGCCGGGGAGCTGTTTTTT
j_call: TRBJ2-1; d_call: .; clone_size: many; v_call: TRBV20-1; cdr3_aa: CSAKNRGPNEQFF; cdr3_nt: TGCAGTGCTAAAAATCGGGGCCCCAATGAGCAGTTCTTC
j_call: TRBJ2-2; d_call: .; clone_size: .; v_call: TRBV30; cdr3_aa: CAWSRDSTGELFF; cdr3_nt: TGTGCCTGGTCACGCGACAGCACCGGGGAGCTGTTTTTT
j_call: TRBJ2-7; d_call: TRBD2; clone_size: few; v_call: TRBV7-2; cdr3_aa: CASSQVAGGPYEQYF; cdr3_nt: TGTGCCAGCAGCCAAGTAGCGGGGGGCCCCTACGAGCAGTACTTC
j_call: TRBJ2-1; d_call: .; clone_size: .; v_call: TRBV30; cdr3_aa: CAWRQGNSPWTEWQFF; cdr3_nt: TGTGCCTGGAGGCAGGGAAACAGCCCCTGGACCGAGTGGCAGTTCTTC
j_call: TRBJ2-1; d_call: .; clone_size: many; v_call: TRBV5-1; cdr3_aa: CASSLAGARAGEQFF; cdr3_nt: TGCGCCAGCAGCTTGGCGGGGGCTCGGGCGGGTGAGCAGTTCTTC
j_call: TRBJ2-3; d_call: TRBD2; clone_size: many; v_call: TRBV13; cdr3_aa: CASSLGGLAGADTQYF; cdr3_nt: TGTGCCAGCAGCTTAGGAGGGCTAGCGGGGGCCGATACGCAGTATTTT
j_call: TRBJ1-1; d_call: .; clone_size: many; v_call: TRBV2; cdr3_aa: CASSEAGPGSPRFTAFF; cdr3_nt: TGTGCCAGCAGTGAAGCAGGGCCCGGCAGCCCACGTTTTACGGCTTTCTTT
j_call: TRBJ1-5; d_call: TRBD1; clone_size: many; v_call: TRBV12-3/TRBV12-4; cdr3_aa: CASSLTGGNQPQHF; cdr3_nt: TGTGCCAGCAGTTTAACAGGGGGCAATCAGCCCCAGCATTTT
j_call: TRBJ2-6; d_call: .; clone_size: many; v_call: TRBV6-5; cdr3_aa: CASSYDGGPHSGANVLTF; cdr3_nt: TGTGCCAGCAGTTACGATGGGGGCCCCCACTCTGGGGCCAACGTCCTGACTTTC
j_call: TRBJ1-5; d_call: .; clone_size: .; v_call: TRBV30; cdr3_aa: CAWSVLTGNQPQHF; cdr3_nt: TGTGCCTGGAGTGTACTAACAGGGAATCAGCCCCAGCATTTT
j_call: TRBJ2-3; d_call: TRBD1; clone_size: .; v_call: TRBV27; cdr3_aa: CASSADRPLGTDTQYF; cdr3_nt: TGTGCCAGCAGTGCGGACAGGCCCCTGGGCACAGATACGCAGTATTTT
j_call: TRBJ1-6; d_call: .; clone_size: many; v_call: TRBV27; cdr3_aa: CASSLKVAGTPLHF; cdr3_nt: TGTGCCAGCAGTTTGAAGGTGGCGGGGACACCCCTCCACTTT
j_call: TRBJ2-1; d_call: TRBD2; clone_size: .; v_call: TRBV11-2; cdr3_aa: CASSLGSSSGGDNEQFF; cdr3_nt: TGTGCCAGCAGCTTAGGTTCGTCCAGCGGGGGGGACAATGAGCAGTTCTTC
j_call: TRBJ2-7; d_call: TRBD1; clone_size: many; v_call: TRBV6-1; cdr3_aa: CASSELSTGRYF; cdr3_nt: TGTGCCAGCAGTGAACTCTCGACAGGGAGGTACTTC
j_call: TRBJ1-2; d_call: TRBD1; clone_size: .; v_call: TRBV12-3/TRBV12-4; cdr3_aa: CASSFGTGSYTF; cdr3_nt: TGTGCCAGCAGTTTTGGGACAGGGAGCTACACCTTC
j_call: TRBJ2-5; d_call: TRBD2; clone_size: many; v_call: TRBV6-2/TRBV6-3; cdr3_aa: CASSRLAGGSRETQYF; cdr3_nt: TGTGCCAGCAGTCGACTAGCGGGGGGATCTAGAGAGACCCAGTACTTC
j_call: TRBJ1-6; d_call: .; clone_size: many; v_call: TRBV10-3; cdr3_aa: CAIRARTYNSPLHF; cdr3_nt: TGTGCCATCAGAGCCAGGACCTATAATTCGCCCCTCCACTTT
j_call: TRBJ1-1; d_call: .; clone_size: many; v_call: TRBV10-3; cdr3_aa: CAISESVGTNTEAFF; cdr3_nt: TGTGCCATCAGTGAGTCTGTAGGAACGAACACTGAAGCTTTCTTT
j_call: TRBJ2-3; d_call: .; clone_size: many; v_call: TRBV12-3/TRBV12-4; cdr3_aa: CASSFVQGTDTQYF; cdr3_nt: TGTGCCAGCAGTTTCGTGCAGGGCACAGATACGCAGTATTTT
j_call: TRBJ1-4; d_call: .; clone_size: many; v_call: TRBV7-8; cdr3_aa: CASSLGRNEKLFF; cdr3_nt: TGTGCCAGCAGCTTGGGGAGGAATGAAAAACTGTTTTTT
j_call: TRBJ2-3; d_call: TRBD2; clone_size: .; v_call: TRBV20-1; cdr3_aa: CSAPTSGGPKSTDTQYF; cdr3_nt: TGCAGTGCTCCGACTAGCGGGGGGCCCAAGTCCACAGATACGCAGTATTTT